What follows is one T cell receptor (beta chain) and its context. Trimming removed 0 bases at V and 6 bases at J, with 15 bases between. Germline CDR1 and CDR2: SGDLS and YYNGEE. The CDR3 has 16 amino acids. The data originate from a study of blood T cell repertoires in COVID-19. The overall study: Sample material is recorded as cDNA or gDNA derived from T cells, B-cell-depleted T cells, or PBMCs.

As handled by the study authors: Reference gene primer amplification gave estimated nucleated cell counts. Clones were sequenced by immunoSEQ multiplex PCR, and TCRdb holds only the in-frame ones, with some missing. The V and J calls and clone size are taken from that table; D and trimming were inferred from the DNA. Of approximately 110,000 clones in the sample, around 83% were seen once. What was sequenced was peripheral blood. The gene calls are TRBV9 and TRBJ2-2; D possibly corresponds to TRBD1 (5 bases). The clonotype originates from a woman over 75 with active or convalescent COVID-19. CDR3 in amino acids: CASSVAVAGFAGELFF. The CDR3 DNA is TGTGCCAGCAGCGTAGCTGTGGCAGGGTTCGCCGGGGAGCTGTTTTTT.